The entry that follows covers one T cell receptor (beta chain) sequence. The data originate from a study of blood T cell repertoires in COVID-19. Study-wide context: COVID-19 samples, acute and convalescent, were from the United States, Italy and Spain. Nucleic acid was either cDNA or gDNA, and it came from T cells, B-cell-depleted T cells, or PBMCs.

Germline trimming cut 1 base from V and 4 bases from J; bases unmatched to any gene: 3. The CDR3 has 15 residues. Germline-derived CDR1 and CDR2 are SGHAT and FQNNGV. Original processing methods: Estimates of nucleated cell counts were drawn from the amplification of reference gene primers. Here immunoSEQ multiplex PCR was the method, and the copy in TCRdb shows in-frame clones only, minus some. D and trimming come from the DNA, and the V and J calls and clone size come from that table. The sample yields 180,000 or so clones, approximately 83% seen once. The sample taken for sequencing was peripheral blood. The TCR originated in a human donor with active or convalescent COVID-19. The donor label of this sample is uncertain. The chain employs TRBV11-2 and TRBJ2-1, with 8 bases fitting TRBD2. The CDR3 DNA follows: TGTGCCAGCAGCTTAGTAGCGGGATTATACAATGAGCAGTTCTTC. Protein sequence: CASSLVAGLYNEQFF. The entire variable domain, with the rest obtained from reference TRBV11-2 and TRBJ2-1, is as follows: EAGVAQSPRYKIIEKRQSVAFWCNPISGHATLYWYQQILGQGPKLLIQFQNNGVVDDSQLPKDRFSAERLKGVDSTLKIQPAKLEDSAVYLCASSLVAGLYNEQFFGPGTRLTVL.